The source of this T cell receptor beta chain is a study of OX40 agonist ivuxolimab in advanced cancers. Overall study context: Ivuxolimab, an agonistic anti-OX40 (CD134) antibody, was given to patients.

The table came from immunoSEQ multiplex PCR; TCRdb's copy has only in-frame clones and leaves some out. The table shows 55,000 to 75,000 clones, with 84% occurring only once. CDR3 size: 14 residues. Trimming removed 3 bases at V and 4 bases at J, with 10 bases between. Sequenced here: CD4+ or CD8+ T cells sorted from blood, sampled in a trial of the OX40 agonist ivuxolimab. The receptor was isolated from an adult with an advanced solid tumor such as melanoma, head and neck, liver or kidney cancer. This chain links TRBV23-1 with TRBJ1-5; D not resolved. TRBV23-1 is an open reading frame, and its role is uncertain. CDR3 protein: CASSHLTRNQPQHF. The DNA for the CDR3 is TGCGCCAGCAGTCATCTTACCCGAAATCAGCCCCAGCATTTT.